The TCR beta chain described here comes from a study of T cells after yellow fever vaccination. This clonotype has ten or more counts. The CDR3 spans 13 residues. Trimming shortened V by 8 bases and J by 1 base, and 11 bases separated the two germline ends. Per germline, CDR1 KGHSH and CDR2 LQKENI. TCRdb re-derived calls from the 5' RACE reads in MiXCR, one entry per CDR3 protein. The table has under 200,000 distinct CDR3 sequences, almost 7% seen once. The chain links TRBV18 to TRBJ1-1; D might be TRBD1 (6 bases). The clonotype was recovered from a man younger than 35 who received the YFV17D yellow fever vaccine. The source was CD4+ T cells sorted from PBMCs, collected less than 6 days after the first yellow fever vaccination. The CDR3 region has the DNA TGTGCCAGCCGAGGGGGGGAGAACACTGAAGCTTTCTTT. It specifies CASRGGENTEAFF.